This entry lists 31 T cell receptor beta chains sequenced from one sample in a study of T cells after yellow fever vaccination. TCRdb redid the calling of the 5' RACE reads with MiXCR, one entry per CDR3 protein. This sample has hundreds of thousands of distinct CDR3 sequences, with about 3.5% found just once. The sample here was PBMCs, taken on the day of the yellow fever booster vaccination. The source of these receptors is a man younger than 35 who received the YFV17D yellow fever vaccine.

In its sample, this clonotype was seen many times. The V call is TRBV4-1, the J call TRBJ1-4, with 8 bases that match TRBD1. Germline lookup yields CDR1 MGHRA and CDR2 YSYEKL. The CDR3 totals 14 residues. Trimming took 1 base from V and 13 from J; bases not matched to a gene: 8. CDR3 nucleotides: TGCGCCAGCAGCCAAGGGATAGGACAGGGCAGACTGTTTTTT. Amino acid sequence: CASSQGIGQGRLFF.

The V call is TRBV10-3, the J call TRBJ2-5, with TRBD1 identical over 9 bases. V lost 8 bases and J lost 2; bases outside the gene matches: 0. This CDR3 is 12 amino acids long. CDR1 and CDR2 from the germline V gene are ENHRY and SYGVKD. The DNA for the CDR3 is TGTGCCATCGGACAGGGGCAAGAGACCCAGTACTTC. Protein: CAIGQGQETQYF.

At least ten counts were recorded for this clonotype. The chain uses TRBV6-5 and TRBJ2-1, with 7 bases matching TRBD1. The trim removed 0 bases at V and 2 bases at J, leaving 1 base unmatched. CDR1 is MNHEY, CDR2 SVGAGI, per germline. The CDR3 length is 15 residues. Here the CDR3 reads CASSYSGQPYNEQFF. The CDR3 DNA reads TGTGCCAGCAGTTACTCGGGACAGCCCTACAATGAGCAGTTCTTC.

This clonotype was counted at least ten times. The chain has TRBV14 and TRBJ2-3, with D possibly matching TRBD2 (5 bases). The V and J ends lost 1 base and 5 bases respectively, with 13 bases between them. The CDR3 totals 15 residues. Germline assignment: CDR1 SGHDN and CDR2 FVKESK. The CDR3 reads CASSQVAGLGDTQYF. The CDR3 DNA follows: TGTGCCAGCAGCCAAGTCGCGGGTTTAGGAGATACGCAGTATTTT.

This clonotype was observed a handful of times. The chain employs TRBV5-1 and TRBJ1-6; D unclear. Looked up from germline, CDR1 is SGHRS and CDR2 is YFSETQ. This CDR3 spans 18 amino acids. Trimming removed 3 bases from V and 7 bases from J, with 23 bases in between. In nucleotides, the CDR3 is TGCGCCAGCAGCTCGAGGGTGGGGATAGGCGCAGACAATTCACCCCTCCACTTT. Its protein is CASSSRVGIGADNSPLHF.

This clonotype has ten or more counts. The V call is TRBV6-2 or TRBV6-3, the J call TRBJ2-1; D gene unclear. Deletions cut 2 bases from V and 9 bases from J, with 8 bases between. This CDR3 has 12 residues. Germline CDR1 is MNHEY and CDR2 is SVGEGT. The CDR3 DNA reads TGTGCCAGCAGTTACGGGGTTAGTGAGCAGTTCTTC. This codes for CASSYGVSEQFF.

This clonotype was seen ten or more times. The chain combines TRBV12-3 or TRBV12-4 with TRBJ1-2; D remains ambiguous. Trimming cost V 6 bases and J 7 bases, with 21 bases left between them. The CDR3 is made up of 15 amino acids. In DNA form, the CDR3 reads TGTGCCAGCAGGTCATCGGGCCATCTTCAAGCTGGCTACACCTTC. This gives the protein CASRSSGHLQAGYTF.

Ten or more counts support this clonotype. As DNA, the CDR3 is TGCAGCGTTTCCGGGACAGGGGGCAATGAGCAGTTCTTC. This sequence encodes CSVSGTGGNEQFF. The rearrangement uses TRBV29-1 and TRBJ2-1; 11 bases line up with TRBD1. The CDR3 covers 13 residues. The V and J ends lost 5 bases and 6 bases, in that order; junction bases with no gene match: 3. Germline V gives CDR1 SQVTM, CDR2 ANQGSEA.

The sample holds a few counts of this clonotype. J is TRBJ2-7 and V is TRBV5-1; 9 nucleotides align to TRBD1. Germline V gene lookup returns CDR1 SGHRS and CDR2 YFSETQ. The CDR3 has 14 amino acids. Losses at the gene ends were 6 bases for V and 3 bases for J; bases not matched to a gene: 7. The CDR3 DNA follows: TGCGCCAGCACCCAAGGGACAGGGAGCTACGAGCAGTACTTC. Translation: CASTQGTGSYEQYF.

This clonotype was seen only a few times. The chain is built from TRBV2 and TRBJ2-5; 8 bases agree with TRBD1. The V gene's germline CDR1 is SNHLY and CDR2 FYNNEI. The CDR3 is 13 amino acids. The ends lost 4 bases at V and 5 bases at J; junction bases unmatched: 3. CDR3 loop: CASSARQGETQYF. DNA of the CDR3: TGTGCCAGCAGTGCCCGACAGGGGGAGACCCAGTACTTC.

This clonotype was detected ten times or more. The genes are TRBV6-2 or TRBV6-3 and TRBJ1-1; D perhaps matches TRBD1 (5 bases). Germline V gives CDR1 MNHEY, CDR2 SVGEGT. The CDR3 has 13 amino acids. V lost 5 bases and J 7 bases, leaving 14 bases between the germline ends. CDR3 nucleotide sequence: TGTGCCAGCAGTCTTACAGGAGGCGGTGAAGCTTTCTTT. It is translated as CASSLTGGGEAFF.

This clonotype turned up a few times. The chain has TRBV12-3 or TRBV12-4 and TRBJ2-7; TRBD1 agrees at 10 bases. J lost 3 bases, V lost 5 bases, and 10 bases had no gene match. The CDR3 extends over 16 amino acids. The CDR3 DNA follows: TGTGCCAGCAGTACCCGGGGACAGGGGTTTATCTACGAGCAGTACGTC. This sequence encodes CASSTRGQGFIYEQYV.

This clonotype showed up many times. The chain joins TRBV20-1 to TRBJ2-2, with unresolved D. CDR3 length: 13 residues. V was trimmed by 3 bases and J by 2 bases, leaving 7 bases between them. The germline CDR1 and CDR2 sequences are DFQATT and SNEGSKA (reference sequence). The CDR3 bases are TGCAGTGCTAGTTATCATAACACCGGGGAGCTGTTTTTT. Translated, it gives CSASYHNTGELFF.

In this sample, this clonotype turned up a few times. The rearrangement uses TRBV20-1 and TRBJ2-3, with a weak D call TRBD2 (6 bases). Germline V gene lookup returns CDR1 DFQATT and CDR2 SNEGSKA (reference sequence). V was pared by 8 bases and J by 2 bases, with 17 bases between. The CDR3 has 14 amino acids. CDR3 DNA sequence: TGCAGTTCCTTGGAGGGTCCATTCACAGATACGCAGTATTTT. It is translated as CSSLEGPFTDTQYF.

This clonotype occurred many times. This chain connects TRBV4-3 to TRBJ2-2, with 8 bases lining up with TRBD1. Germline CDR1 reads LGHNA; CDR2 reads YSLEER. Trimming at V came to 0 bases and at J to 4 bases, leaving 10 bases not matched to a gene. CDR3 length: 18 residues. The CDR3 loop reads CASSQDLPGGLRTGELFF. The CDR3 coding sequence is TGCGCCAGCAGCCAAGATCTACCAGGGGGCCTTCGCACCGGGGAGCTGTTTTTT.

This clonotype was counted only a few times. This chain connects TRBV9 to TRBJ2-2, with D perhaps TRBD1 or TRBD2 (5 bases each). CDR3 length equals 16 residues. Looked up from germline, CDR1 is SGDLS and CDR2 is YYNGEE. Trimming pared 0 bases from V and 6 bases from J, leaving 15 bases between. The CDR3 is CASSVDPGKEAGELFF. Here the CDR3 DNA reads TGTGCCAGCAGCGTAGATCCAGGGAAGGAGGCCGGGGAGCTGTTTTTT.

This clonotype has ten or more counts. The DNA for the CDR3 is TGTGCCAGCAGTACCACCGACAGGGCGGGAGACACTGAAGCTTTCTTT. Translating it yields CASSTTDRAGDTEAFF. The gene calls are TRBV6-5 and TRBJ1-1; TRBD1 aligns across 7 bases. This CDR3 spans 16 amino acids. J gave up 3 bases and V 5 bases, and 12 bases lay outside the gene matches. Looked up from germline, CDR1 is MNHEY and CDR2 is SVGAGI.

In its sample, this clonotype was seen a few times. V is TRBV29-1 and J is TRBJ2-5, with a possible D match to TRBD1 (5 bases). V was shortened by 1 base and J by 2 bases, with 5 bases between the two germline ends. Per the germline V gene, CDR1 is SQVTM and CDR2 is ANQGSEA. There are 12 residues in the CDR3. The DNA for the CDR3 is TGCAGCGTTGAAGGACAGCAAGAGACCCAGTACTTC. Amino acids: CSVEGQQETQYF.

The table lists this clonotype with many counts. The chain carries TRBV19 and TRBJ1-1; no reliable D call. The germline V and J ends were trimmed by 3 bases and 2 bases, with 7 bases remaining between them. The V gene's germline CDR1 is LNHDA and CDR2 SQIVND (reference sequence). The CDR3 is made up of 13 amino acids. The CDR3 is CASSMQVNTEAFF. CDR3 coding DNA: TGTGCCAGTAGTATGCAAGTAAACACTGAAGCTTTCTTT.

This clonotype occurred many times. The chain combines TRBV18 with TRBJ1-2; 12 bases align to TRBD1. From germline, CDR1 is KGHSH and CDR2 LQKENI. The CDR3 is made up of 16 amino acids. J was trimmed by 3 bases and V by 1 base; bases with no gene match: 3. CDR3 DNA sequence: TGTGCCAGCTCACCACAGGGGACAGGGGGCTACTATGGCTACACCTTC. This codes for CASSPQGTGGYYGYTF.

This rearrangement joins TRBV29-1 to TRBJ1-1, with no clear D. Germline V gene data show CDR1 as SQVTM and CDR2 as ANQGSEA. Trimming pared 5 bases from V and 3 bases from J, leaving 13 bases between. This CDR3 is built from 13 residues. The CDR3 DNA follows: TGCAGCGTTATCCGAGATTACTACACTGAAGCTTTCTTT. Amino acid sequence: CSVIRDYYTEAFF. The whole variable domain, remainder taken from reference TRBV29-1 and TRBJ1-1, is SAVISQKPSRDICQRGTSLTIQCQVDSQVTMMFWYRQQPGQSLTLIATANQGSEATYESGFVIDKFPISRPNLTFSTLTVSNMSPEDSSIYLCSVIRDYYTEAFFGQGTRLTVV.

There are many counts of this clonotype. The chain employs TRBV20-1 and TRBJ2-6, with D possibly being TRBD1 (5 bases). Germline CDR1 reads DFQATT; CDR2 reads SNEGSKA (reference sequence). The germline V and J ends were trimmed by 6 bases and 4 bases, with 13 bases remaining between them. The CDR3 has 14 amino acids. The CDR3, as DNA: TGCAGTGCCCCCGAACAGGCCGGGGCCAACGTCCTGACTTTC. This codes for CSAPEQAGANVLTF.

This clonotype has at least ten counts. The chain couples TRBV7-2 to TRBJ1-1, with 7 bases lining up with TRBD1. CDR3 length: 13 residues. The trim removed 6 bases at V and 10 bases at J, leaving 11 bases unmatched. The germline CDR1 and CDR2 sequences are SGHTA and FQGNSA. CDR3 loop: CASSLKGAGRAFF. In nucleotides, the CDR3 is TGTGCCAGCAGTCTGAAGGGGGCTGGGAGAGCTTTCTTT.

This clonotype was recorded at least ten times. The chain links TRBV5-1 to TRBJ1-2, with unresolved D. Germline values: CDR1 SGHRS, CDR2 YFSETQ. V lost 6 bases and J 0 bases, leaving 12 bases between the germline ends. The CDR3 spans 14 residues. The CDR3 loop reads CASNDGPSNYGYTF. In nucleotides, the CDR3 is TGCGCCAGCAACGACGGACCCTCTAACTATGGCTACACCTTC. The full variable domain, its missing parts supplied by reference TRBV5-1 and TRBJ1-2, is KAGVTQTPRYLIKTRGQQVTLSCSPISGHRSVSWYQQTPGQGLQFLFEYFSETQRNKGNFPGRFSGRQFSNSRSEMNVSTLELGDSALYLCASNDGPSNYGYTFGSGTRLTVV.

This clonotype was seen many times. V usage is TRBV11-3 and J usage is TRBJ2-5; the D is unclear. Trimming shortened V by 3 bases and J by 5 bases, and 10 bases separated the two germline ends. CDR3 length equals 13 residues. CDR1 and CDR2 from the germline V gene are SGHNT and YENEEA. The CDR3 DNA follows: TGTGCCAGCAGCTTGGGGTCTGTGGAGACCCAGTACTTC. It yields the protein CASSLGSVETQYF.

This clonotype has a count of ten or more. V is TRBV7-9 and J is TRBJ2-3, with D maybe TRBD1 (6 bases). V was trimmed by 5 bases and J by 0 bases, leaving 9 bases between them. The CDR3 extends over 14 amino acids. CDR1 is SEHNR, CDR2 FQNEAQ, per germline (reference sequence). The CDR3 coding sequence is TGTGCCAGCAGCCGCGGACAGAGCACAGATACGCAGTATTTT. It codes for CASSRGQSTDTQYF.

This clonotype was recorded many times. The V gene is TRBV5-1, the J gene TRBJ2-7, with TRBD1 identical over 11 bases. With 4 bases clipped from V and 3 bases from J, the junction kept 6 bases outside the gene matches. The germline V gene has CDR1 SGHRS and CDR2 YFSETQ. The CDR3 is 15 residues long. The CDR3, as DNA: TGCGCCAGCAGCCCCAGGACAGGGGGCTACTACGAGCAGTACTTC. Amino acids: CASSPRTGGYYEQYF.

This clonotype was counted at least ten times. The rearrangement uses TRBV7-9 and TRBJ2-3, with 14 bases aligning to TRBD2. The CDR3 is 17 residues long. Trimming cost V 5 bases and J 2 bases; bases outside gene matches: 6. Germline assignment: CDR1 SEHNR and CDR2 FQNEAQ (reference sequence). In DNA form, the CDR3 reads TGTGCCAGCAGCCCAGGACTAGCGGGGGGCAACACAGATACGCAGTATTTT. Residues: CASSPGLAGGNTDTQYF.

This clonotype was recorded many times. The V call is TRBV7-6, the J call TRBJ2-6; the match to TRBD1 covers 9 bases. CDR3 length: 18 residues. V lost 5 bases and J lost 2; bases outside the gene matches: 10. In germline, CDR1 is SGHVS, CDR2 FNYEAQ. The CDR3 spells CASSLWGGQGPGANVLTF. CDR3 coding DNA: TGTGCCAGCAGCCTATGGGGGGGACAGGGCCCTGGGGCCAACGTCCTGACTTTC.

The sample holds a few counts of this clonotype. This chain uses TRBV4-1 with TRBJ1-5; D gene ambiguous. The CDR3 has 16 residues. V was pared by 0 bases and J by 11 bases, with 20 bases between. Germline values: CDR1 MGHRA, CDR2 YSYEKL. The CDR3 DNA sequence: TGCGCCAGCAGCCAAGAACTAAAAGACGCGGGGAAGGCCCAGCATTTT. Its translation is CASSQELKDAGKAQHF.

Many counts were recorded for this clonotype. The V gene is TRBV20-1, the J gene TRBJ2-5; D could derive from TRBD1 or TRBD2 (5 bases each). Trimming removed 5 bases at V and 4 bases at J, with 11 bases between. CDR1 is DFQATT, CDR2 SNEGSKA, per germline (reference sequence). The CDR3 loop spans 12 amino acids. In nucleotides, the CDR3 is TGCAGTGCTGAGCGGCAGGGAGAGACCCAGTACTTC. It encodes CSAERQGETQYF.